The 22 T cell receptor beta chains reported below all come from one sample, sequenced in a study of identical twins. TCRdb reprocessed the 5' RACE reads with MiXCR, giving one entry per CDR3 protein. The table includes 1.5 million to 2 million distinct CDR3 sequences, less than 40% detected once. The specimen was cord blood. These receptors were collected from a newborn girl in good health.

This clonotype appeared a few times. This chain uses TRBV20-1 with TRBJ2-3, with D hard to call. Germline CDR1 and CDR2: DFQATT and SNEGSKA (reference sequence). The CDR3 length is 14 residues. V gave up 4 bases and J gave up 4 bases, with 15 bases separating them. For the CDR3, the DNA is TGCAGTGCTACCACTTGGCTAGAACCAGATACGCAGTATTTT. This codes for CSATTWLEPDTQYF.

V usage is TRBV4-1 and J usage is TRBJ2-1; 13 nucleotides line up with TRBD2. The assigned J gene may be wrong: the sequence end matches TRBJ2-7 better. The CDR3 is 17 residues long. Germline CDR1 reads MGHRA; CDR2 reads YSYEKL. CDR3 sequence reads: CASSQDTGLAGKDEQYF. The CDR3 DNA reads TGCGCCAGCAGCCAAGATACGGGACTAGCGGGAAAGGATGAGCAGTACTTC.

The V call is TRBV30, the J call TRBJ2-3, with D hard to call. This CDR3 has 12 amino acids. Germline lookup yields CDR1 GTSNPN and CDR2 SVGIG (reference sequence). The ends were cut back, 2 bases at V and 6 bases at J, with 9 bases in the middle. The CDR3 region is CAWSPRWDTQYF. In DNA form, the CDR3 reads TGTGCCTGGAGTCCCCGGTGGGATACGCAGTATTTT.

The rearrangement uses TRBV20-1 and TRBJ2-5; no clear D gene. This CDR3 is built from 13 residues. V was cut by 0 bases and J by 4 bases, with 9 bases left in between. Germline assignment: CDR1 DFQATT and CDR2 SNEGSKA (reference sequence). CDR3 sequence: CSARDRTTETQYF. The CDR3 region has the DNA TGCAGTGCTAGAGATAGGACGACAGAGACCCAGTACTTC.

This clonotype has just a few counts. V gene TRBV6-5 combines with J gene TRBJ2-1, with 8 bases matching TRBD2. This CDR3 spans 14 amino acids. Looked up from germline, CDR1 is MNHEY and CDR2 is SVGAGI. The V gene end was trimmed by 6 bases and the J gene end by 7 bases; junction bases not matched to a gene: 8. The CDR3 reads CASRGGRKINEQFF. The CDR3 DNA follows: TGTGCCAGCAGGGGCGGGAGGAAGATAAATGAGCAGTTCTTC.

The chain employs TRBV20-1 and TRBJ1-2; D is uncertain. The CDR3 is 14 residues long. V gave up 6 bases and J gave up 0 bases, with 14 bases separating them. Germline lookup yields CDR1 DFQATT and CDR2 SNEGSKA (reference sequence). The DNA for the CDR3 is TGCAGTGCCCTCGGCCCCTCTACTAACTATGGCTACACCTTC. Its protein product is CSALGPSTNYGYTF.

The chain is built from TRBV5-1 and TRBJ2-4; 14 nucleotides align to TRBD2. V was pared by 4 bases and J by 0 bases, with 3 bases of the junction left unmatched. The CDR3 runs 17 residues. Germline V gene lookup returns CDR1 SGHRS and CDR2 YFSETQ. The CDR3, as DNA: TGCGCCAGCAGCGCCGGACTAGCGGGAGGAGCCAAAAACATTCAGTACTTC. This translates into CASSAGLAGGAKNIQYF.

This chain joins TRBV30 and TRBJ2-7, with D possibly being TRBD2 (5 bases). The CDR3 runs to 13 residues. Trimming stripped 7 bases from V and 3 bases from J, with 16 bases between. The V gene's germline CDR1 is GTSNPN and CDR2 SVGIG (reference sequence). This CDR3 is CALARSGFYEQYF. CDR3 bases: TGTGCCTTAGCCCGGAGCGGATTCTACGAGCAGTACTTC.

This clonotype occurred a few times. The chain couples TRBV12-3 or TRBV12-4 to TRBJ2-1, with D tentatively TRBD1 (7 bases). The germline V and J ends were trimmed by 2 bases and 2 bases, with 10 bases remaining between them. The CDR3 covers 15 residues. The CDR3 region has the DNA TGTGCCAGCAGTTTACAGGGGGGCCCCTACAATGAGCAGTTCTTC. Translation: CASSLQGGPYNEQFF.

The chain is built from TRBV20-1 and TRBJ1-4; 10 bases agree with TRBD1. Unmatched junction bases numbered 13, after V lost 6 bases and J lost 0 bases. Germline V CDR1 and CDR2: DFQATT, SNEGSKA (reference sequence). The CDR3 extends over 18 amino acids. The chain's CDR3 is CSAEGLGQGTTTNEKLFF. Here the CDR3 DNA reads TGCAGTGCGGAGGGCCTGGGACAGGGGACTACAACTAATGAAAAACTGTTTTTT.

V usage is TRBV2 and J usage is TRBJ2-2; tentative D call: TRBD1 (6 bases). Per the germline V gene, CDR1 is SNHLY and CDR2 is FYNNEI. Trimming pared 6 bases from V and 1 base from J, leaving 15 bases between. The CDR3 contains 16 residues. The CDR3 DNA sequence: TGTGCCAGCAGGGAATCAGGGGCCTTGAACACCGGGGAGCTGTTTTTT. Translating gives CASRESGALNTGELFF.

This clonotype was seen a few times. Written as DNA, the CDR3 is TGTGCCAGCAGTCCCGGGACAGGGGTCTCCACAGATACGCAGTATTTT. Protein sequence: CASSPGTGVSTDTQYF. The V and J genes are TRBV2 and TRBJ2-3; 10 bases fit TRBD1. The CDR3 contains 16 residues. J gave up 2 bases and V 5 bases, and 7 bases lay outside the gene matches. CDR1 is SNHLY, CDR2 FYNNEI, per germline. Variable domain in full (rest from reference TRBV2 and TRBJ2-3): EPEVTQTPSHQVTQMGQEVILRCVPISNHLYFYWYRQILGQKVEFLVSFYNNEISEKSEIFDDQFSVERPDGSNFTLKIRSTKLEDSAMYFCASSPGTGVSTDTQYFGPGTRLTVL.

At least ten counts were recorded for this clonotype. V gene TRBV29-1 combines with J gene TRBJ1-2, with D perhaps TRBD1 (5 bases). Trimming left V 4 bases short and J 6 bases short, with 21 bases between. This CDR3 spans 15 amino acids. Germline CDR1 reads SQVTM; CDR2 reads ANQGSEA. The CDR3 loop reads CSVGVGSTGTHGYTF. For the CDR3, the DNA is TGCAGCGTTGGGGTGGGATCAACCGGGACCCATGGCTACACCTTC.

This clonotype was recorded a few times. The chain employs TRBV7-2 and TRBJ1-1; D is perhaps TRBD1 (5 bases). Germline lookup yields CDR1 SGHTA and CDR2 FQGNSA. The CDR3 has 15 amino acids. V gave up 2 bases and J gave up 5 bases, with 15 bases separating them. The CDR3: CASSLSPRQSTEAFF. In DNA form, the CDR3 reads TGTGCCAGCAGCTTAAGCCCTCGACAGTCGACTGAAGCTTTCTTT.

This clonotype was seen a few times. The V gene is TRBV11-3, the J gene TRBJ2-1; 11 bases align to TRBD2. The CDR3 is 18 residues long. Germline V gene sequence: CDR1 SGHNT, CDR2 YENEEA. Trimming at V came to 4 bases and at J to 3 bases, leaving 11 bases not matched to a gene. The CDR3 loop reads CASSSLSHTSGGYNEQFF. CDR3 DNA: TGTGCCAGCAGCTCCCTTTCCCATACTAGCGGGGGCTACAATGAGCAGTTCTTC.

This chain uses TRBV12-3 or TRBV12-4 with TRBJ2-1; TRBD2 agrees at 8 bases. V lost 5 bases to trimming and J lost 7 bases; unmatched junction nucleotides: 16. The CDR3 spans 17 residues. The CDR3 reads CASSPHRGGAGENEQFF. In DNA form, the CDR3 reads TGTGCCAGCAGTCCCCATCGTGGGGGAGCGGGAGAAAATGAGCAGTTCTTC.

On this clonotype itself: Just one base apart from a much larger clone, this may be a read error. The chain has TRBV4-2 and TRBJ2-3; D is ambiguous. This CDR3 spans 11 amino acids. Trimming pared 0 bases from V and 14 bases from J, leaving 9 bases between. CDR1 is LGHNA, CDR2 YNFKEQ, per germline. CDR3 region: CASSQEEKLYF. In nucleotides, the CDR3 is TGTGCCAGCAGCCAAGAAGAAAAACTGTATTTT.

This clonotype came up many times. Its ends do not fully match the called genes, so a read error is possible. The chain carries TRBV5-1 and TRBJ1-2, with no clear D. This CDR3 is 13 amino acids long. Germline V lookup: CDR1 SGHRS, CDR2 YFSETQ. The CDR3 spells CASSLDTNYGYTF. The CDR3 DNA reads TGTGCCAGCAGCTTAGACACTAACTATGGCTACACCTTC.

This clonotype was observed at least ten times. The chain recombines TRBV7-9 with TRBJ2-7; D perhaps matches TRBD2 (5 bases). Germline CDR1 SEHNR, CDR2 FQNEAQ (reference sequence). The germline V and J ends were trimmed by 6 bases and 4 bases, with 10 bases remaining between them. The CDR3 extends over 12 amino acids. CDR3 DNA sequence: TGTGCCAGCAGTATAGGACTTTACGAGCAGTACTTC. It codes for CASSIGLYEQYF. The full variable domain, in which reference TRBV7-9 and TRBJ2-7 provide the parts outside the CDR3, is DTGVSQNPRHKITKRGQNVTFRCDPISEHNRLYWYRQTLGQGPEFLTYFQNEAQLEKSRLLSDRFSAERPKGSFSTLEIQRTEQGDSAMYLCASSIGLYEQYFGPGTRLTVT.

The chain is built from TRBV20-1 and TRBJ1-4; D is unclear. Trimming left V 0 bases short and J 8 bases short, with 7 bases between. The CDR3 has 12 residues. In germline, CDR1 is DFQATT, CDR2 SNEGSKA (reference sequence). This CDR3 is CSARDIGEKLFF. CDR3 coding DNA: TGCAGTGCTAGAGATATCGGGGAAAAACTGTTTTTT.

This chain connects TRBV6-5 to TRBJ2-7; D not certain. The germline V and J ends were trimmed by 2 bases and 3 bases, with 11 bases remaining between them. Germline CDR1 reads MNHEY; CDR2 reads SVGAGI. CDR3 length: 14 residues. CDR3 nucleotides: TGTGCCAGCAGTTACGCCAGTGACCTCTACGAGCAGTACTTC. Protein sequence: CASSYASDLYEQYF.

Concerning this clonotype: In this CDR3 the conserved last residue, phenylalanine or tryptophan, is missing, so a read error is likely. This chain joins TRBV7-2 and TRBJ1-6; 8 nucleotides match TRBD1. Trimming at V came to 2 bases and at J to 0 bases, leaving 3 bases not matched to a gene. This CDR3 is 17 amino acids long. Germline V gene lookup returns CDR1 SGHTA and CDR2 FQGNSA. The chain's CDR3 is CASSLQGASSYNSPLHY. The CDR3 DNA sequence: TGTGCCAGCAGCTTACAGGGGGCGAGCTCCTATAATTCACCCCTCCACTAT.